This T cell receptor (beta chain) comes out of a study of identical twins. MiXCR, applied by TCRdb to the 5' RACE reads, yields one record per CDR3 protein. The repertoire has some 460,000 distinct CDR3 sequences, more than 13% of them found once; the top ten carry roughly 0.5%. The CDR3 is 16 amino acids. V shed 7 bases and J 5 bases; nucleotides not matched to a gene: 11. The same data also went into a second study, on yellow fever vaccine responses in identical twins.

This receptor was obtained from a woman between 18 and 29 years old in good health. Specimen: CD4+ T cells sorted from blood. The rearrangement uses TRBV12-3 or TRBV12-4 and TRBJ2-5, with 12 nucleotides matching TRBD2. CDR3 protein: CASTPSGRAWGETQYF. The CDR3 DNA sequence: TGTGCCAGCACGCCTAGCGGGAGGGCCTGGGGGGAGACCCAGTACTTC.